This T cell receptor (beta chain) is drawn from a study of OX40 agonist ivuxolimab in advanced cancers. Study information: Patients with prior anti-PD-1, anti-PD-L1 or anti-CTLA-4 therapy were eligible; 35% to 50% had some. Study results and caveats: On average, CD8+ T cells had more expanded clones than CD4+. Both CD4+ and CD8+ T cell populations in blood had undergone clonal expansion by week 6 at 0.1 to 3.0 mg/kg.

At cycle 4 day 1, cycle 7 day 1, and baseline, blood was sampled. This clone is a singleton in its sample. Its antigen is not known. Measured with immunoSEQ multiplex PCR; TCRdb has only the in-frame clones, and not every one. The data contain roughly 14,000 clones, about 80% of them singletons. The CDR3 has 20 amino acids. The V gene end was trimmed by 3 bases and the J gene end by 4 bases; junction bases not matched to a gene: 17. Germline V CDR1 and CDR2: ENHRY, SYGVKD. The V gene is TRBV10-3, the J gene TRBJ2-5, with TRBD2 identical over 13 bases. This clonotype was obtained from an adult with an advanced solid tumor such as melanoma, head and neck, liver or kidney cancer. The sample consisted of CD4+ or CD8+ T cells sorted from blood, taken in a trial of the OX40 agonist ivuxolimab. The CDR3 nucleotides read TGTGCCATCAGTGATCCGAAACAGGGCTGGACTAGCGGGAGCGGAGAGACCCAGTACTTC. Translated, it gives CAISDPKQGWTSGSGETQYF.